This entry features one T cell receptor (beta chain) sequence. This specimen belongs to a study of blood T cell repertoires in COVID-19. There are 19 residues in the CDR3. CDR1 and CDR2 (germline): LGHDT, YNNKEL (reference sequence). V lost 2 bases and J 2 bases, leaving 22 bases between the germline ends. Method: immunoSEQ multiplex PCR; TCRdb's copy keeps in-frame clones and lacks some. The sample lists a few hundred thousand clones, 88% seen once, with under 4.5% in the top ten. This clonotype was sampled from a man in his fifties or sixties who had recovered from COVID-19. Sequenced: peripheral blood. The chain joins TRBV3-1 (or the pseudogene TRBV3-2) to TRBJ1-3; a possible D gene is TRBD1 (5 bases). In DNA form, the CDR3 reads TGTGCCAGCAGCCAAAGATATGGGGGGAGGACTGGGACTGGAAACACCATATATTTT. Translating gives CASSQRYGGRTGTGNTIYF.